This TCR beta chain is from a study of blood T cell repertoires in COVID-19. Using immunoSEQ multiplex PCR, the repertoire was profiled, and TCRdb retains in-frame clones only, with some absent. This sample has some 300,000 clones; nearly 90% occur once, and the top ten carry 0.95% to 1.3%. There are 16 residues in the CDR3. V was cut by 0 bases and J by 7 bases, with 18 bases left in between. Germline V gene lookup returns CDR1 LNHNV and CDR2 YYDKDF (reference sequence). The source is a woman aged 40 to 50 with COVID-19, enrolled during active disease. The sequencing sample was made of peripheral blood. This rearrangement joins TRBV15 to TRBJ1-1, with D possibly TRBD1 on 5 matching bases. The CDR3 DNA follows: TGTGCCACCAGCAGAGATCTTTGGGGGGGACGGAATGAAGCTTTCTTT. Translation gives CATSRDLWGGRNEAFF.